The table lists the clone carrying this T cell receptor beta chain with a few counts. These data are taken from a study of T-cell reconstitution after alpha-beta-depleted transplantation in children. Germline CDR1 reads MRHNA; CDR2 reads SNTAGT. There are 13 residues in the CDR3. The germline V and J ends were trimmed by 4 bases and 5 bases, with 11 bases remaining between them. Researchers prepared the TCRbeta library using unique molecular identifiers, the study reports. TCRdb used MiXCR to reprocess the PCR reads, holding one entry per CDR3 protein. The sample includes about 270,000 distinct CDR3 sequences, more than 8% of them seen just once.

Sequenced here: PBMCs from the stem cell graft donor, sampled from the stem cell graft. The gene calls are TRBV6-4 and TRBJ1-2, with D tentatively TRBD1 (6 bases). The TCR was taken from a human donor who donated a stem cell graft to a child with SCID. CDR3 DNA: TGTGCCAGCAGTGCCGAGCAGGGGTATGGCTACACCTTC. Amino acid sequence: CASSAEQGYGYTF.